These 32 T cell receptor beta chains came from one sample sequenced in a study of cytomegalovirus exposure and HLA in healthy donors (dated by TCRdb to the late 2010s). The method was the immunoSEQ multiplex PCR assay. The multiplex PCR relied on a mix of 60 forward primers for TCR Vbeta segments and 13 reverse primers for TCR Jbeta segments. TCRdb took this table from immuneACCESS and kept in-frame rearrangements with V and J called. Such tables lack part of the clones; where checked against another copy, unresolved V genes explain under half of the gap, and the rest is unexplained. The sample table holds approximately 150,000 clones, of which over 60% were seen once. 1.5% to 2% of the sample belongs to the ten largest clones. The sample taken for sequencing was PBMCs. The receptor set was obtained from a woman aged 25 to 39 in good health and CMV-seronegative.

The chain links TRBV5-8 to TRBJ1-5; TRBD1 aligns across 8 bases. The germline V gene encodes CDR1 SGHTS and CDR2 YDEGEE. J lost 7 bases, V lost 0 bases, and 9 bases had no gene match. This CDR3 is built from 16 residues. CDR3 in DNA: TGTGCCAGCAGCTTGGCCGAGGCAGGGGGCGGGCAGCCCCAGCATTTT. Its protein is CASSLAEAGGGQPQHF.

CDR3 residues: CASASGLAGGRTGELFF. CDR3 nucleotides: TGTGCCAGCGCTTCGGGACTAGCGGGAGGGCGTACCGGGGAGCTGTTTTTT. This chain links TRBV2 with TRBJ2-2; 16 nucleotides agree with TRBD2. CDR1 and CDR2 (germline): SNHLY, FYNNEI. The CDR3 consists of 17 residues. J lost 5 bases, V lost 8 bases, and 8 bases had no gene match.

Points on this clone: One end of the junction varies from germline; a read error may be responsible. The rearrangement uses TRBV5-4 and TRBJ1-2; the D is unclear. This CDR3 has 15 amino acids. The germline gives CDR1 SGHNT, CDR2 YYREEE (reference sequence). The CDR3 loop reads CASSLEPLTYYGYPF. As DNA, the CDR3 is TGTGCCAGCAGCTTGGAACCCCTCACTTACTATGGCTACCCCTTC.

V usage is TRBV5-4 and J usage is TRBJ1-2, with 7 nucleotides matching TRBD1. The CDR3 totals 14 residues. J was trimmed by 2 bases and V by 4 bases; bases with no gene match: 5. The germline V gene has CDR1 SGHNT and CDR2 YYREEE (reference sequence). The CDR3 sequence is CASSPRQGNYGYTF. CDR3 DNA sequence: TGTGCCAGCAGCCCGAGACAGGGAAACTATGGCTACACCTTC.

This rearrangement joins TRBV5-4 to TRBJ1-2; 8 nucleotides agree with TRBD1. V lost 0 bases to trimming and J lost 2 bases; unmatched junction nucleotides: 0. Looked up from germline, CDR1 is SGHNT and CDR2 is YYREEE (reference sequence). The CDR3 is 14 residues long. CDR3 amino acids: CASSLGDRNYGYTF. CDR3 nucleotides: TGTGCCAGCAGCTTGGGGGACAGGAACTATGGCTACACCTTC.

J is TRBJ1-2 and V is TRBV7-9, with 7 bases matching TRBD1. This CDR3 comprises 13 residues. J lost 5 bases, V lost 1 base, and 1 base had no gene match. Germline V gene lookup returns CDR1 SEHNR and CDR2 FQNEAQ (reference sequence). The CDR3 DNA sequence: TGTGCCAGCAGCTTAGACAGGGGTTATGGCTACACCTTC. Translating it yields CASSLDRGYGYTF.

This rearrangement joins TRBV6-5 to TRBJ2-5; unclear D gene. Germline CDR1 MNHEY, CDR2 SVGAGI. V was clipped by 0 bases and J by 2 bases, with 7 bases between them. The CDR3 extends over 14 amino acids. CDR3 loop: CASSYSTRQETQYF. The CDR3 DNA is TGTGCCAGCAGTTACTCCACGCGTCAAGAGACCCAGTACTTC.

In this sample, this clone turned up once. This rearrangement joins TRBV7-8 to TRBJ1-1; TRBD1 aligns across 7 bases. From germline, CDR1 is SGHVS and CDR2 FQNEAQ. The CDR3 contains 14 residues. The V and J ends lost 4 bases and 0 bases, in that order; junction bases with no gene match: 2. The CDR3 loop is CASSWGQMNTEAFF. Here the CDR3 DNA reads TGTGCCAGCAGCTGGGGACAGATGAACACTGAAGCTTTCTTT. Full variable domain (remainder filled in from reference TRBV7-8 and TRBJ1-1): GAGVSQSPRYKVAKRGQDVALRCDPISGHVSLFWYQQALGQGPEFLTYFQNEAQLDKSGLPSDRFFAERPEGSVSTLKIQRTQQEDSAVYLCASSWGQMNTEAFFGQGTRLTVV.

Here the CDR3 DNA reads TGTGCCAGCAGTTGGTCAGCGGGAGGAAGGAATGAGCAGTTCTTC. It specifies CASSWSAGGRNEQFF. V and J are TRBV28 and TRBJ2-1; 9 bases agree with TRBD2. V gave up 4 bases and J gave up 7 bases; unmatched junction bases: 8. CDR1 is MDHEN and CDR2 is SYDVKM in the germline V gene. CDR3 size: 15 residues.

This chain uses TRBV5-6 with TRBJ2-5, with 7 positions matching TRBD1. The J call may be in error: the DNA end matches TRBJ2-7 better. The CDR3 loop spans 15 amino acids. CDR1 and CDR2 from the germline V gene are SGHDT and YYEEEE. Here the CDR3 reads CASSSNQGVSYEQYF. The CDR3 DNA is TGTGCCAGCAGCTCGAACCAGGGGGTGAGTTACGAGCAGTACTTC.

This clone appeared once. The rearrangement uses TRBV10-3 and TRBJ1-2; D is possibly TRBD1 (5 bases). This CDR3 comprises 16 residues. V lost 0 bases to trimming and J lost 2 bases, with 13 bases between them. CDR1 ENHRY and CDR2 SYGVKD come from the germline V gene. CDR3 loop: CAISESGTGYNYGYTF. The CDR3, as DNA: TGTGCCATCAGTGAGTCCGGAACAGGTTACAACTATGGCTACACCTTC.

The chain uses TRBV27 and TRBJ2-7, with D perhaps matching TRBD2 (6 bases). The CDR3 loop spans 15 amino acids. Trimming removed 2 bases from V and 2 bases from J, with 13 bases in between. Per germline, CDR1 MNHEY and CDR2 SMNVEV (reference sequence). CDR3 sequence (DNA): TGTGCCAGCAGTTTACTACGGGGGATAGCCTACGAGCAGTACTTC. Its protein product is CASSLLRGIAYEQYF.

This sequence joins TRBV14 and TRBJ2-7; TRBD1 matches 7 bases. From germline, CDR1 is SGHDN and CDR2 FVKESK. The CDR3 contains 13 residues. V was pared by 4 bases and J by 6 bases, with 6 bases of the junction left unmatched. DNA for the CDR3: TGTGCCAGCAGCCTAAGACAGGGAAGCGAGCAGTACTTC. This gives the protein CASSLRQGSEQYF.

This clone showed up just once. As DNA, the CDR3 is TGTGCCAGCAGCTTATTATCAGTTAACTATGGCTACACCTTC. Encoded protein: CASSLLSVNYGYTF. The chain combines TRBV7-9 with TRBJ1-2; D is unresolved. There are 14 residues in the CDR3. The V gene's germline CDR1 is SEHNR and CDR2 FQNEAQ (reference sequence). Trimming stripped 2 bases from V and 1 base from J, with 8 bases between.

The J gene is TRBJ2-7, the V gene TRBV5-1; 10 nucleotides line up with TRBD2. This CDR3 comprises 14 residues. Germline V gene sequence: CDR1 SGHRS, CDR2 YFSETQ. The J segment lost 7 bases and the V segment lost 2 bases, leaving 6 bases of the junction unmatched. In nucleotides, the CDR3 is TGCGCCAGCAGCTTCCCCACTAGCGGGACGGAGCAGTACTTC. Residues: CASSFPTSGTEQYF.

This clone has a handful of counts. The gene calls are TRBV4-2 and TRBJ2-1; 9 nucleotides align to TRBD2. Germline-derived CDR1 and CDR2 are LGHNA and YNFKEQ. After removal of 4 bases from V and 10 bases from J, the junction contained 20 bases not matched to a gene. The CDR3 has 18 residues. In nucleotides, the CDR3 is TGTGCCAGCAGCCCTCGTTCGGCGGGAGGGCCGGAGGGGTGGGAGCAGTTCTTC. It is translated as CASSPRSAGGPEGWEQFF.

This clone was seen more than once but under ten times. This chain connects TRBV11-1 to TRBJ2-7, with 9 positions matching TRBD2. This CDR3 contains 15 residues. Trimming took 1 base from V and 2 from J; bases not matched to a gene: 3. Germline CDR1 is SGHAT and CDR2 is FQDESV (reference sequence). The CDR3 protein is CASSLVAGGPYEQYF. In DNA form, the CDR3 reads TGTGCCAGCAGCTTAGTGGCGGGGGGGCCCTACGAGCAGTACTTC.

CDR3 sequence (DNA): TGTGCCAGCAGTTACATGAGGGTACACACTGAAGCTTTCTTT. Amino acids: CASSYMRVHTEAFF. This sequence joins TRBV6-5 and TRBJ1-1; D uncertain. The CDR3 length is 14 residues. Germline V gene sequence: CDR1 MNHEY, CDR2 SVGAGI. Deletions cut 2 bases from V and 3 bases from J, with 10 bases between.

The rearrangement links TRBV7-2 to TRBJ2-7; TRBD2 matches at 11 bases. Germline V gene sequence: CDR1 SGHTA, CDR2 FQGNSA. The CDR3 consists of 15 residues. The V and J ends lost 3 bases and 3 bases, in that order; junction bases with no gene match: 4. CDR3 sequence: CASSFGTSGNYEQYF. CDR3 sequence (DNA): TGTGCCAGCAGCTTCGGGACTAGCGGTAACTACGAGCAGTACTTC.

This chain uses TRBV9 with TRBJ2-7; 7 bases match TRBD1. Germline lookup yields CDR1 SGDLS and CDR2 YYNGEE. Trimming removed 4 bases from V and 0 bases from J; junction bases left unmatched: 4. The CDR3 has 14 residues. The CDR3 bases are TGTGCCAGCAGCCCCCGGACAGGCTCCTACGAGCAGTACTTC. Amino acids: CASSPRTGSYEQYF.

The V and J genes are TRBV25-1 and TRBJ2-7, with a tentative D call TRBD1 (6 bases). Germline V CDR1 and CDR2: MGHDK, SYGVNS. This CDR3 contains 13 residues. V shed 4 bases and J shed 3 bases, with 10 bases lying between them. The CDR3 DNA reads TGTGCCAGCAGTGGTCAGGGGCGCTACGAGCAGTACTTC. Residues: CASSGQGRYEQYF.

The V call is TRBV30, the J call TRBJ1-6; weak D call: TRBD1 (5 bases). Germline-derived CDR1 and CDR2 are GTSNPN and SVGIG (reference sequence). This CDR3 has 14 residues. Trimming stripped 5 bases from V and 7 bases from J, with 15 bases between. The CDR3 region is CAWSASGGNSPLHF. The CDR3 nucleotides are TGTGCCTGGTCGGCATCGGGGGGGAATTCACCCCTCCACTTT.

This clone was counted only a few times. DNA of the CDR3: TGCAGCGTTGATGAGGGGGATGTAAGCACAGATACGCAGTATTTT. Protein: CSVDEGDVSTDTQYF. This sequence joins TRBV29-1 and TRBJ2-3; maybe TRBD1 (6 bases). The CDR3 is 15 residues long. Germline CDR1 reads SQVTM; CDR2 reads ANQGSEA. Trimming removed 3 bases from V and 0 bases from J, with 13 bases in between.

The chain links TRBV30 to TRBJ1-2; maybe TRBD1 (6 bases). The germline V gene has CDR1 GTSNPN and CDR2 SVGIG (reference sequence). Between the trimmed V and J ends, which lost 3 bases and 1 base, there was a span of 18 bases. The CDR3 sequence is 16 residues long. The CDR3 nucleotides read TGTGCCTGGAGCGACCTACCATACAGGGTTAACTATGGCTACACCTTC. As protein: CAWSDLPYRVNYGYTF.

CDR3 loop: CASSPTGTGYTF. Here the CDR3 DNA reads TGTGCCAGCAGCCCGACAGGGACTGGCTACACCTTC. The chain uses TRBV5-4 and TRBJ1-2, with 7 bases identical to TRBD1. V lost 4 bases, J lost 7 bases, and 4 bases stayed unmatched. Per the germline V gene, CDR1 is SGHNT and CDR2 is YYREEE (reference sequence). This CDR3 is built from 12 residues.

The V gene is TRBV9, the J gene TRBJ1-5, with a weak D call TRBD1 (5 bases). Germline CDR1 and CDR2: SGDLS and YYNGEE. This CDR3 has 15 residues. The V and J ends lost 3 bases and 6 bases respectively, with 16 bases between them. CDR3 sequence: CASSAGEGFGQPQHF. CDR3 bases: TGTGCCAGCAGCGCGGGGGAGGGGTTCGGTCAGCCCCAGCATTTT.

V usage is TRBV7-6 and J usage is TRBJ1-1; D is undetermined. The V gene lost 5 bases and the J gene lost 1 base, with 23 bases spanning the gap. Germline V gives CDR1 SGHVS, CDR2 FNYEAQ. The CDR3 totals 18 residues. DNA for the CDR3: TGTGCCAGCAGCAACATTATAGTGGTGCCGGGAGAGAACACTGAAGCTTTCTTT. Its translation is CASSNIIVVPGENTEAFF.

The chain employs TRBV4-1 and TRBJ2-3; D is ambiguous. Germline loops: CDR1 MGHRA, CDR2 YSYEKL. The CDR3 has 14 residues. With 3 bases removed from V and 1 base from J, the gap between germline ends came to 8 bases. CDR3 region: CASSHLVGTDTQYF. CDR3 nucleotide sequence: TGCGCCAGCAGCCATCTTGTCGGCACAGATACGCAGTATTTT.

V is TRBV11-2 and J is TRBJ2-7; TRBD2 agrees at 10 bases. The CDR3 runs 15 residues. With 0 bases clipped from V and 7 bases from J, the junction kept 6 bases outside the gene matches. Per germline, CDR1 SGHAT and CDR2 FQNNGV. This CDR3 reads CASSLDLAGAREQYF. The CDR3 DNA follows: TGTGCCAGCAGCTTAGACCTAGCGGGAGCGCGGGAGCAGTACTTC. Looking up the rest from reference TRBV11-2 and TRBJ2-7 gives the full variable domain: EAGVAQSPRYKIIEKRQSVAFWCNPISGHATLYWYQQILGQGPKLLIQFQNNGVVDDSQLPKDRFSAERLKGVDSTLKIQPAKLEDSAVYLCASSLDLAGAREQYFGPGTRLTVT.

This chain uses TRBV28 with TRBJ1-5; maybe TRBD1 (6 bases). Trimming shortened V by 6 bases and J by 4 bases, and 16 bases separated the two germline ends. Per the germline V gene, CDR1 is MDHEN and CDR2 is SYDVKM. This CDR3 contains 15 residues. Here the CDR3 reads CASSPGGGQNQPQHF. The CDR3 DNA reads as TGTGCCAGCAGCCCCGGGGGGGGGCAAAATCAGCCCCAGCATTTT.

The rearrangement links TRBV7-9 to TRBJ2-1; 12 positions match TRBD2. Germline V gene lookup returns CDR1 SEHNR and CDR2 FQNEAQ (reference sequence). V was pared by 7 bases and J by 8 bases, with 18 bases of the junction left unmatched. CDR3 length equals 18 residues. This CDR3 is CASTPRASGGALVDEQFF. CDR3 coding DNA: TGTGCCAGCACCCCACGGGCTAGCGGGGGGGCCTTGGTAGATGAGCAGTTCTTC.

The chain has TRBV15 and TRBJ1-4, with TRBD1 as a possible D gene (6 bases). Trimming pared 2 bases from V and 5 bases from J, leaving 6 bases between. The CDR3 length is 13 residues. The germline gives CDR1 LNHNV, CDR2 YYDKDF (reference sequence). CDR3 sequence: CATSRTGNEKLFF. The CDR3 DNA reads as TGTGCCACCAGCAGAACAGGGAATGAAAAACTGTTTTTT.